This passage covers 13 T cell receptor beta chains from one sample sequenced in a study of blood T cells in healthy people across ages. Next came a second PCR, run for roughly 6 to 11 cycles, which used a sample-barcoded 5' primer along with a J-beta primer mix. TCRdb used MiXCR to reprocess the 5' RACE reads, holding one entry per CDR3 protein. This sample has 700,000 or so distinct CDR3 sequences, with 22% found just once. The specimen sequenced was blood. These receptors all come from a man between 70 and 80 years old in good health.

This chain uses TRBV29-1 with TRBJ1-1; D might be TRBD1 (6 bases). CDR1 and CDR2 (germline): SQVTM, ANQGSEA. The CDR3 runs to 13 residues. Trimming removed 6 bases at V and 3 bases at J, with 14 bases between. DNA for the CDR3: TGCAGCGTGGGGGCCCGGCGGGACACTGAAGCTTTCTTT. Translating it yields CSVGARRDTEAFF.

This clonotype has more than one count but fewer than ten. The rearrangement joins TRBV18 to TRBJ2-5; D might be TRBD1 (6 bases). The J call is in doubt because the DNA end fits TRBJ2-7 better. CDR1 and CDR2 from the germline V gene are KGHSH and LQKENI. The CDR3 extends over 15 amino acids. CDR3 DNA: TGTGCCAGCTCACCTTCCAAGGGGGACTCCTACGAGCAGTACTTC. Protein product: CASSPSKGDSYEQYF.

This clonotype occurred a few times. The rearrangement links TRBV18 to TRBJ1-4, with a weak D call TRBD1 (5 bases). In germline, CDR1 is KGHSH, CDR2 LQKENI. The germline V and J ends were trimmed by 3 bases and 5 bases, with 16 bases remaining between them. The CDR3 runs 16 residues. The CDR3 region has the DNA TGTGCCAGCTCACCGCTTGGGGCCTCGCCAAATGAAAAACTGTTTTTT. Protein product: CASSPLGASPNEKLFF.

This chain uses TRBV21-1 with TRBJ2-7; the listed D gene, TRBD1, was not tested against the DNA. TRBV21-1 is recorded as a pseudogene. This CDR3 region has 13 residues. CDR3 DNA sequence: TGTGCCAGCGTTGGGATAGGTTGGGACGAGCAGTACTTC. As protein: CASVGIGWDEQYF.

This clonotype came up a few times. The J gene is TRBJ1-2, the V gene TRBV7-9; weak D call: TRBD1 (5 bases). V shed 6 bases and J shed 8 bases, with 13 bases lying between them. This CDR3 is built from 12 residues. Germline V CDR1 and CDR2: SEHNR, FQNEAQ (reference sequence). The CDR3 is CASSRTSRGYTF. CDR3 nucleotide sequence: TGTGCCAGCAGTCGGACATCGCGGGGCTACACCTTC.

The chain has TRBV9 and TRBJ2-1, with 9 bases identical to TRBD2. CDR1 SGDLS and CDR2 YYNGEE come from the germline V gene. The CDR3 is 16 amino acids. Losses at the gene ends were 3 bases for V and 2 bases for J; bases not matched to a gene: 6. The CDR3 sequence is CASSGILAGAYNEQFF. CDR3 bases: TGTGCCAGCAGCGGAATCTTAGCGGGGGCCTACAATGAGCAGTTCTTC.

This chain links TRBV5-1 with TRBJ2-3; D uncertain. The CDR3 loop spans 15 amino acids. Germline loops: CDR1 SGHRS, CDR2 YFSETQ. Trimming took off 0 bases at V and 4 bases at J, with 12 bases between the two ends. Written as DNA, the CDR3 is TGCGCCAGCAGCTTGGATGGCAGGAGTGCAGATACGCAGTATTTT. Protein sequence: CASSLDGRSADTQYF.

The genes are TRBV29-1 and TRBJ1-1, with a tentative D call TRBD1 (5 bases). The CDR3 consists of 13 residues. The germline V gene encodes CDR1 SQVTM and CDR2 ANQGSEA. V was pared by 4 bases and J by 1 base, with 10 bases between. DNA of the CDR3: TGCAGCGTTGGGGGCAGGTCGAACACTGAAGCTTTCTTT. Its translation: CSVGGRSNTEAFF.

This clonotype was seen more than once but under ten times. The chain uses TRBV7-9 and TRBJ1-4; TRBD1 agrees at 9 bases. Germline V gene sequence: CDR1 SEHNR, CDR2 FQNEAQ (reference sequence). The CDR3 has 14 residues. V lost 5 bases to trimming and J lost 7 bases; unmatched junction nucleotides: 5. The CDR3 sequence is CASSIRTGVEKLFF. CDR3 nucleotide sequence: TGTGCCAGCAGCATAAGGACAGGGGTTGAAAAACTGTTTTTT.

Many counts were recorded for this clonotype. As DNA, the CDR3 is TGTGCCACCAGCAGGGGACTAGTCCCAAACATTCAGTACTTC. It translates to CATSRGLVPNIQYF. The chain joins TRBV15 to TRBJ2-4; 8 positions match TRBD2. V lost 3 bases to trimming and J lost 6 bases; unmatched junction nucleotides: 4. This CDR3 has 14 residues. Germline V gives CDR1 LNHNV, CDR2 YYDKDF (reference sequence).

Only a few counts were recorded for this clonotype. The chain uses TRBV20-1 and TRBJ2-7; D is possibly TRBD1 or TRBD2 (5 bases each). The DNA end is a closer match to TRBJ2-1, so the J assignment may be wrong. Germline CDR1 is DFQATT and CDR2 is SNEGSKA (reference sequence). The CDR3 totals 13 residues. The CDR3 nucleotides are TGCAGTGCTAGAGTCCCCGGGGCCAATGAGCAGTTCTTC. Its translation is CSARVPGANEQFF.

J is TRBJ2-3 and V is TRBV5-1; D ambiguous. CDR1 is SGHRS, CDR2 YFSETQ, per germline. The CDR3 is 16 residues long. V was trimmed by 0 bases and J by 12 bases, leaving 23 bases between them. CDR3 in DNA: TGCGCCAGCAGCTTGGATGGGGATCAGGTCACAGATGCACAGTATTTT. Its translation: CASSLDGDQVTDAQYF.

The CDR3 loop is CASRLGDRLNTDTQYF. The CDR3 nucleotides read TGTGCCAGCAGGTTGGGTGATAGACTCAACACAGATACGCAGTATTTT. The rearrangement uses TRBV11-2 and TRBJ2-3; D is undetermined. Trimming removed 6 bases from V and 2 bases from J, with 18 bases in between. The CDR3 loop spans 16 amino acids. From germline, CDR1 is SGHAT and CDR2 FQNNGV.